This T cell receptor (beta chain) emerged from a study of Ad26.COV2.S vaccination and SARS-CoV-2 variants. In the study overall: The Ad26.COV2.S arm of the COV1001 trial was where the donor was placed. Once or twice, 56 days apart, Ad26.COV2.S was delivered intramuscularly.

The assay was immunoSEQ multiplex PCR, and TCRdb's table has in-frame clones only and misses some. The sample shows around 300,000 clones, around 90% of them seen only once. The germline V and J ends were trimmed by 4 bases and 6 bases, with 7 bases remaining between them. The CDR3 is made up of 11 amino acids. CDR1 is SQVTM and CDR2 is ANQGSEA in the germline V gene. Details on this clone: The antigen is undetermined.

Study-level points and caveats: For non-spike TCRs, breadth in vaccine recipients resembled that in placebo recipients.

Treatment reported: 15 to 20 received Ad26.COV2.S at low or high dose, single or two shots; about five received placebo; per-sample allocation not given. Collection of the samples took place on day 63 after the first injection of vaccine or placebo. The donor's status was that of an adult aged 18-55 years in Boston. The source material was peripheral blood, sampled in a trial of Ad26.COV2.S vaccine versus placebo. This chain uses TRBV29-1 with TRBJ2-1; tentative D call: TRBD2 (5 bases). The origin of this receptor is a person aged 18-65 years who received the Ad26.COV2.S COVID-19 vaccine or a placebo. The CDR3 is CSVGERNEQFF. In DNA, the CDR3 is TGCAGCGTTGGGGAGCGCAATGAGCAGTTCTTC.